These T cell receptor beta chains were read from a single sample in a study of cytomegalovirus exposure and HLA in healthy donors. Assay: immunoSEQ multiplex PCR; the TCRdb copy retains only in-frame clones and omits some. The sample has about 140,000 clones; around 72% are singletons. Input material: PBMCs. The receptor set was obtained from a man in his forties or fifties in good health and CMV-seropositive. Both conserved end residues are part of each CDR3. A D gene is named only where the DNA matches it firmly. For some rows the clone size is stated as once, few or many, or as a class when expanded; others skip it.

cdr3_aa,cdr3_nt,d_call,v_call,clone_size,j_call
CASSDPPRNSYEQYF,TGTGCCAGCAGCGACCCCCCTAGGAACTCCTACGAGCAGTACTTC,NA,TRBV7-9,few,TRBJ2-7
CASSTDLLRANVLTF,TGTGCCAGCAGCACGGACTTACTCAGGGCCAACGTCCTGACTTTC,NA,TRBV5-4,few,TRBJ2-6
CASSEDTRPAGELFF,TGTGCCAGTAGTGAGGACACACGGCCGGCCGGGGAGCTGTTTTTT,NA,TRBV19,NA,TRBJ2-2
CASSLGPTGTGTGNTIYF,TGTGCCAGCAGCTTAGGGCCCACCGGGACAGGGACTGGAAACACCATATATTTT,TRBD1,TRBV7-6,NA,TRBJ1-3
CASSRTSGSYEQYF,TGTGCCAGCAGCCGGACTAGCGGTTCCTACGAGCAGTACTTC,TRBD2,TRBV11-3,once,TRBJ2-7
CSCRVGGSYNEQFF,TGCAGCTGCCGGGTTGGCGGGTCTTACAATGAGCAGTTCTTC,NA,TRBV29-1,once,TRBJ2-1
CASRDRGRLETEAFF,TGTGCCAGTAGAGACAGGGGGAGGTTGGAAACTGAAGCTTTCTTT,TRBD1,TRBV19,NA,TRBJ1-1
CASTDRLAGAGEQYF,TGTGCCAGCACCGACCGACTAGCGGGAGCGGGAGAGCAGTACTTC,TRBD2,TRBV6-5,NA,TRBJ2-7
CATSRDGTVGKYF,TGTGCCACCAGCAGAGATGGGACAGTGGGGAAGTACTTC,TRBD1,TRBV15,NA,TRBJ2-7
CASSPRVFYTEAFF,TGTGCCAGCAGCCCCAGGGTTTTTTACACTGAAGCTTTCTTT,NA,TRBV11-1,NA,TRBJ1-1
CASSLATSYEQYF,TGTGCCAGCAGCTTAGCGACATCCTACGAGCAGTACTTC,NA,TRBV7-9,NA,TRBJ2-7
CASSLEGPTPSTDTQYF,TGTGCCAGCAGCTTGGAGGGCCCGACACCTAGCACAGATACGCAGTATTTT,NA,TRBV11-2,NA,TRBJ2-3
CASSLRGRGAEQFF,TGTGCCAGTAGTTTAAGGGGCAGGGGGGCTGAGCAGTTCTTC,NA,TRBV19,NA,TRBJ2-1
CASSLVLAVGELFF,TGTGCCAGCAGCTTAGTCCTAGCGGTCGGGGAGCTGTTTTTT,TRBD2,TRBV7-9,NA,TRBJ2-2
CASSWDSLRQGASSRQHF,TGTGCCAGCAGCTGGGATAGCCTTCGACAGGGGGCTTCCTCTAGGCAGCATTTT,TRBD1,TRBV5-6,NA,TRBJ1-5
CVRSFPTSPGQHYNEQFF,TGTGTCAGAAGCTTCCCAACCTCGCCGGGACAGCACTACAATGAGCAGTTCTTC,NA,TRBV7-5,NA,TRBJ2-1
CASSLETSGQETQYF,TGCGCCAGCAGCTTGGAGACTAGCGGGCAAGAGACCCAGTACTTC,TRBD2,TRBV5-1,NA,TRBJ2-5
CASSYSRSSYEQYF,TGTGCCAGCAGTTACTCTCGGAGCTCCTACGAGCAGTACTTC,NA,TRBV6-5,NA,TRBJ2-7
CASSLEGGKAGANVLTF,TGTGCCAGCAGCTTAGAAGGCGGCAAGGCTGGGGCCAACGTCCTGACTTTC,NA,TRBV11-2,NA,TRBJ2-6
CASSQSIVWDTLAKNIQYF,TGCGCCAGCAGTCAATCGATAGTGTGGGACACACTAGCCAAAAACATTCAGTACTTC,NA,TRBV23-1,NA,TRBJ2-4
CATSRDYEGALNTEAFF,TGTGCCACCAGCAGAGATTATGAGGGGGCATTAAACACTGAAGCTTTCTTT,TRBD1,TRBV15,NA,TRBJ1-1
CASSLQTRNYGYTF,TGTGCCAGCAGCTTGCAGACAAGGAACTATGGCTACACCTTC,NA,TRBV7-8,NA,TRBJ1-2
CASSPVVVGTDTQYF,TGTGCCAGCAGCCCCGTGGTTGTAGGCACAGATACGCAGTATTTT,NA,TRBV9,once,TRBJ2-3
CASSPTRTGSEEQYF,TGTGCCAGCAGCCCGACCAGGACAGGATCGGAAGAGCAGTACTTC,TRBD1,TRBV13,NA,TRBJ2-7
CASSRDSEETQYF,TGTGCCAGCAGTAGGGACTCCGAAGAGACCCAGTACTTC,NA,TRBV6-1,NA,TRBJ2-5
CASSLTSGGSSYNEQFF,TGCGCCAGCAGCCTGACTAGCGGGGGGAGCTCCTACAATGAGCAGTTCTTC,TRBD2,TRBV5-1,NA,TRBJ2-1
CASSGTSGGAGYNEQFF,TGTGCCAGCTCCGGGACTAGCGGGGGGGCCGGCTACAATGAGCAGTTCTTC,TRBD2,TRBV18,NA,TRBJ2-1
CASTLGGGATLVYEQYF,TGTGCCAGCACCCTTGGGGGAGGTGCCACCCTCGTCTACGAGCAGTACTTC,NA,TRBV5-4,few,TRBJ2-7
CASSFSGTGVFSGDEQFF,TGTGCCAGCAGCTTCTCCGGGACAGGGGTTTTTTCAGGCGATGAGCAGTTCTTC,TRBD1,TRBV13,NA,TRBJ2-1
CASSEAGVHEQYF,TGTGCCAGCAGTGAAGCAGGGGTCCACGAGCAGTACTTC,NA,TRBV25-1,NA,TRBJ2-7
CASSLAGTGGSQPQHF,TGTGCCAGCAGCTTAGCCGGGACAGGGGGAAGTCAGCCCCAGCATTTT,TRBD1,TRBV7-8,NA,TRBJ1-5
CASRLLARWSGELFF,TGTGCCAGCAGATTACTAGCTCGGTGGTCCGGGGAGCTGTTTTTT,NA,TRBV6-1,NA,TRBJ2-2
CASSIIDRDHEQFF,TGTGCCAGTAGTATCATAGACAGGGACCATGAGCAGTTCTTC,TRBD1,TRBV19,NA,TRBJ2-1
CAARVGDTQYF,TGTGCAGCCAGGGTTGGGGATACGCAGTATTTT,NA,TRBV7-2,few,TRBJ2-3
CASSPDRGSYNEQFF,TGTGCCAGCAGTCCAGACAGGGGTTCCTACAATGAGCAGTTCTTC,TRBD1,TRBV6-6,NA,TRBJ2-1
CASSLGPRDRGPGYTF,TGTGCCAGCAGCTTAGGTCCCCGGGACAGGGGGCCTGGCTACACCTTC,TRBD1,TRBV7-3,NA,TRBJ1-2
CASSISPSGTYEQYF,TGTGCCAGTAGTATATCGCCCTCAGGGACCTACGAGCAGTACTTC,NA,TRBV19,NA,TRBJ2-7
CASSLDGQGFYGYTF,TGCGCCAGCAGCTTGGATGGACAGGGGTTCTATGGCTACACCTTC,TRBD1,TRBV5-1,few,TRBJ1-2
CASGAKGARSNQPQHF,TGTGCCAGCGGAGCAAAGGGGGCAAGGAGCAATCAGCCCCAGCATTTT,TRBD1,TRBV27,NA,TRBJ1-5
CASSPGGTGGTDTQYF,TGTGCCAGCAGCCCAGGCGGGACAGGGGGCACAGATACGCAGTATTTT,TRBD1,TRBV7-8,NA,TRBJ2-3
CASAEGWGVRGSTDTQYF,TGCGCCAGCGCCGAGGGTTGGGGCGTGCGGGGGTCCACAGATACGCAGTATTTT,TRBD2,TRBV5-1,NA,TRBJ2-3
CASSFRNNEKLFF,TGTGCCAGCAGCTTCAGGAATAATGAAAAACTGTTTTTT,NA,TRBV7-2,NA,TRBJ1-4
CASRRTGEEWNEQFF,TGCGCCAGCAGGCGGACAGGGGAGGAGTGGAATGAGCAGTTCTTC,TRBD1,TRBV5-1,NA,TRBJ2-1
CASSVRTGETDTQYF,TGTGCCAGCAGCGTTCGGACAGGGGAGACAGATACGCAGTATTTT,TRBD1,TRBV9,NA,TRBJ2-3
CASSPGTATYEQYF,TGTGCCAGCAGCCCCGGGACAGCAACCTACGAGCAGTACTTC,TRBD1,TRBV28,NA,TRBJ2-7
CAISERGNTEAFF,TGTGCCATCAGTGAGCGGGGGAACACTGAAGCTTTCTTT,NA,TRBV10-3,few,TRBJ1-1
CASSAGNSYEQYF,TGTGCCAGCAGCGCCGGGAACTCCTACGAGCAGTACTTC,NA,TRBV7-9,NA,TRBJ2-7
CASSLGQVWDGYTF,TGCGCCAGCAGCTTGGGGCAGGTTTGGGATGGCTACACCTTC,NA,TRBV5-1,NA,TRBJ1-2
CASSFSIETQYF,TGCGCCAGCAGCTTTAGCATTGAGACCCAGTACTTC,NA,TRBV5-1,NA,TRBJ2-5
CASRGVAGGYNEQFF,TGTGCCAGCAGGGGGGTAGCGGGAGGGTACAATGAGCAGTTCTTC,TRBD2,TRBV27,NA,TRBJ2-1